Listed below are T cell receptor beta chains from one sample, sequenced in a study of human T cells and chemical hapten exposure. MiXCR, run by TCRdb on the RACE reads, gives a single entry per CDR3 protein. The sample has about 80,000 distinct CDR3 sequences, 9.5% to 13% seen once. The input for sequencing was whole blood, taken in connection with sensitization to the hapten diphenylcyclopropenone (DPC). Receptor source: a man aged 18 to 30 with alopecia areata. Some clones in this sample may be carry-over from other donors' samples. Both conserved end residues are part of each CDR3. The order of the fields is CDR3 length, V gene, J gene, clone size, D gene, CDR3 DNA, CDR3 protein. A D gene is named only where the DNA matches it firmly. Clone sizes are given selectively: once, few, many, or a class where the clone is expanded.

15	TRBV6-4	TRBJ1-1	few	TRBD1	TGTGCCAGCAGTGAGACAGGGGGCGAGGGCACTGAAGCTTTCTTT	CASSETGGEGTEAFF
13	TRBV11-1	TRBJ2-1	.	.	TGTGCCAGCAGCTTAGCCAGGACCTCTGAGCAGTTCTTC	CASSLARTSEQFF
16	TRBV11-2	TRBJ2-1	few	TRBD1	TGTGCCAGCAGCCATCTTGGACAGGGGATTTACAATGAGCAGTTCTTC	CASSHLGQGIYNEQFF
17	TRBV5-4	TRBJ2-2	many	TRBD2	TGTGCCAGCAGCTTGGTAGCGGGGGGGCTGAACACCGGGGAGCTGTTTTTT	CASSLVAGGLNTGELFF
13	TRBV19	TRBJ2-7	.	TRBD1	TGTGCCAGTACCCCACAGGGGACCTACGAGCAGTACTTC	CASTPQGTYEQYF
14	TRBV5-1	TRBJ2-7	few	.	TGCGCCAGCAGCTTGGTTCCACGTCGGGACGAGCAGTACTTC	CASSLVPRRDEQYF
11	TRBV25-1	TRBJ2-5	many	.	TGTGCCAGCAGTCCGCAAGAGACCCAGTACTTC	CASSPQETQYF
12	TRBV6-2/TRBV6-3	TRBJ2-7	.	.	TGTGCCAGCAGTTTGGGGGGAGCCGAGCAGTACTTC	CASSLGGAEQYF
16	TRBV11-1	TRBJ2-1	.	TRBD1	TGTGCCAGCAGCTTTATTCCGGGACAGGGAAACAATGAGCAGTTCTTC	CASSFIPGQGNNEQFF
11	TRBV9	TRBJ2-3	.	.	TGTGCCAGCAGCGTATTGGATACGCAGTATTTT	CASSVLDTQYF
14	TRBV19	TRBJ1-1	many	TRBD1	TGTGCCAGTAGACCGCGGACAGGAAACACTGAAGCTTTCTTT	CASRPRTGNTEAFF
14	TRBV11-2	TRBJ1-1	.	.	TGTGCCAGCAGCTTAGTTTCTCGACAGCCTGAAGCTTTCTTT	CASSLVSRQPEAFF
16	TRBV2	TRBJ2-1	.	.	TGTGCCAGCAACGAGTCCCCCCCTGAGCCGATAGCGGTCTGGTTCTTC	CASNESPPEPIAVWFF
15	TRBV6-2/TRBV6-3	TRBJ2-1	few	TRBD2	TGTGCCAGCAGTAATTTAGCGGGGGGGCCCTATGAGCAGTTCTTC	CASSNLAGGPYEQFF
14	TRBV11-2	TRBJ2-7	few	TRBD1	TGTGCCAGCAGCTCCCTCAGGGGGTCCTACGAGCAGTACTTC	CASSSLRGSYEQYF
19	TRBV11-2	TRBJ2-5	many	TRBD2	TGTGCCAGCAGCTTAGTCGGCCTCAGCGGGGACCCGTACCAAGAGACCCAGTACTTC	CASSLVGLSGDPYQETQYF
13	TRBV7-3	TRBJ1-6	many	.	TGTGCCAGCAGCTCCCTTGCGAGCTCACCCCTCCACTTT	CASSSLASSPLHF
12	TRBV29-1	TRBJ2-1	many	.	TGCAGCGTTGAACCCGATAGCAATGAGCAGTTCTTC	CSVEPDSNEQFF
11	TRBV4-1	TRBJ2-5	many	.	TGCGCCAGCAGCCACGGACAGACCCAGTACTTC	CASSHGQTQYF
16	TRBV4-1	TRBJ2-5	many	.	TGCGCCAGCAGCCAAGGGGCGGGTGGGGGGCAAGAGACCCAGTACTTC	CASSQGAGGGQETQYF
16	TRBV27	TRBJ1-5	many	TRBD1	TGTGCCAGCAGTTTGTCGCCAGGGGGTCGCAATCAGCCCCAGCATTTT	CASSLSPGGRNQPQHF
15	TRBV19	TRBJ2-2	.	.	TGTGCCAGCTTATCTCTTTATACCACCACCGGGGAGCTGTTTTTT	CASLSLYTTTGELFF